The source of this T cell receptor beta chain is a study of T cells in Graves' hyperthyroidism and ophthalmopathy. From RNA transcripts, TCR beta CDR3 regions were amplified. First-round RT-PCR of the TCR CDR3 relied on the HTBI primer set. One entry per CDR3 protein results from TCRdb running MiXCR on the multiplex PCR reads. In the table there are hundreds of thousands of distinct CDR3 sequences, 12% to 15% of which are singletons. This CDR3 comprises 17 residues. CDR1 is MNHNS, CDR2 SASEGT, per germline. V lost 3 bases, J lost 6 bases, and 12 bases stayed unmatched. This clonotype was seen many times. An absence of ophthalmopathy progression within 18 months meant stable Graves' hyperthyroidism. Patients aged 18 to 65 had newly diagnosed hyperthyroidism lasting under 2 months.

The chain employs TRBV6-1 and TRBJ2-2; 8 nucleotides match TRBD2. The specimen was blood. The TCR originated in a woman between 18 and 29 years old with Graves' hyperthyroidism. The CDR3 is CASSESPAGVVPGELFF. CDR3 coding DNA: TGTGCCAGCAGTGAGAGTCCAGCGGGAGTAGTTCCCGGGGAGCTGTTTTTT.